The 14 T cell receptor beta chains below all came from one sample that was sequenced in a study of shared clonotypes between healthy human individuals (TCRdb year 2020). The library came from the immunoSEQ multiplex PCR assay. The source is immuneACCESS, and TCRdb retained only in-frame sequences with V and J called. Part of the clones is not carried over; for the studies checked, unresolved V genes explain less than half of this, and the remainder is unexplained. This sample gives 2 million to 3 million clones in total; more than 90% of them show up just once. 0.13% to 0.15% of the sample is in the top ten clones. Sequencing was performed on naive CD4+ T cells sorted from blood. The cell subset or site label, read with the paper, signifies: CD45RA+ positively selected. The receptors were sampled from a man younger than 35 in good health.

This chain connects TRBV11-2 to TRBJ2-1; tentatively, D is TRBD1 (7 bases). The V gene's germline CDR1 is SGHAT and CDR2 FQNNGV. V was clipped by 4 bases and J by 8 bases, with 12 bases between them. The CDR3 loop spans 13 amino acids. The CDR3 loop reads CASSSQGGYEQFF. The CDR3 DNA reads TGTGCCAGCAGCTCCCAGGGGGGATATGAGCAGTTCTTC.

The gene calls are TRBV28 and TRBJ1-3, with 11 positions matching TRBD1. This CDR3 spans 15 amino acids. Losses at the gene ends were 6 bases for V and 0 bases for J; bases not matched to a gene: 1. The germline CDR1 and CDR2 sequences are MDHEN and SYDVKM. The CDR3 protein is CASRGTGGSGNTIYF. The CDR3, as DNA: TGTGCCAGCAGGGGGACAGGGGGCTCTGGAAACACCATATATTTT.

This chain links TRBV4-3 with TRBJ2-4, with D tentatively TRBD1 (7 bases). In germline, CDR1 is LGHNA, CDR2 YSLEER. The V end lost 0 bases, the J end lost 2 bases, and 20 bases lay between the germline ends. The CDR3 runs to 19 residues. This CDR3 is CASSQEGQGGWSTKNIQYF. The DNA for the CDR3 is TGCGCCAGCAGCCAAGAGGGGCAGGGGGGCTGGTCTACCAAAAACATTCAGTACTTC.

The chain employs TRBV6-5 and TRBJ2-1, with no clear D. Germline V gene lookup returns CDR1 MNHEY and CDR2 SVGAGI. The CDR3 runs to 15 residues. V was clipped by 6 bases and J by 0 bases, with 12 bases between them. The CDR3 loop reads CASRVDGGSYNEQFF. CDR3 bases: TGTGCCAGCAGGGTGGACGGCGGCTCCTACAATGAGCAGTTCTTC.

This chain uses TRBV28 with TRBJ2-3; 7 bases match TRBD2. Unmatched junction bases numbered 23, after V lost 7 bases and J lost 7 bases. There are 18 residues in the CDR3. Germline lookup yields CDR1 MDHEN and CDR2 SYDVKM. DNA for the CDR3: TGTGCCAGCACGACACCCCCGGGATCCAGCGGGGCATTCCATACGCAGTATTTT. This translates into CASTTPPGSSGAFHTQYF.

The chain carries TRBV7-2 and TRBJ1-6; D not resolved. V lost 5 bases and J lost 10, with 18 bases in between. The CDR3 spans 15 residues. In germline, CDR1 is SGHTA, CDR2 FQGNSA. The CDR3 sequence is CASSPARGLRSPLHF. The CDR3 coding sequence is TGTGCCAGCAGCCCCGCGCGCGGATTGCGATCACCCCTCCACTTT.

V and J are TRBV6-1 and TRBJ1-6; 7 nucleotides line up with TRBD1. Per the germline V gene, CDR1 is MNHNS and CDR2 is SASEGT. J gave up 9 bases and V 2 bases, and 4 bases lay outside the gene matches. This CDR3 is built from 14 residues. In nucleotides, the CDR3 is TGTGCCAGCAGTGAACCTACAGGGGTTTCACCCCTCCACTTT. Protein: CASSEPTGVSPLHF.

The chain couples TRBV30 to TRBJ2-5; 7 bases line up with TRBD1. This CDR3 has 14 residues. Looked up from germline, CDR1 is GTSNPN and CDR2 is SVGIG (reference sequence). The V segment lost 5 bases and the J segment 5 bases; nucleotides outside the gene matches: 11. The chain's CDR3 is CAWGSRGNWETQYF. CDR3 coding DNA: TGTGCCTGGGGCAGCAGGGGGAACTGGGAGACCCAGTACTTC.

In this sample, this clone turned up once. The sample contains more than one DNA sequence encoding this CDR3. J is TRBJ2-3 and V is TRBV10-3; 12 bases align to TRBD2. The CDR3 totals 14 residues. Germline loops: CDR1 ENHRY, CDR2 SYGVKD. The trim removed 9 bases at V and 0 bases at J, leaving 1 base unmatched. The CDR3 DNA reads as TGTGCCATTGGGACTAGCGGGAGCACAGATACGCAGTATTTT. Its protein product is CAIGTSGSTDTQYF.

On this clone itself: In the same sample, other DNA sequences code for this CDR3. This chain links TRBV14 with TRBJ2-1; 12 bases map to TRBD2. This CDR3 spans 15 amino acids. CDR1 is SGHDN and CDR2 is FVKESK in the germline V gene. J gave up 5 bases and V 1 base, and 0 bases lay outside the gene matches. DNA of the CDR3: TGTGCCAGCAGCCAAGGGACTAGCGGGAACAATGAGCAGTTCTTC. Translating gives CASSQGTSGNNEQFF.

The V and J genes are TRBV19 and TRBJ2-2, with D maybe TRBD2 (6 bases). CDR1 LNHDA and CDR2 SQIVND come from the germline V gene (reference sequence). V lost 3 bases to trimming and J lost 0 bases, with 11 bases between them. This CDR3 is 16 amino acids long. The CDR3 nucleotides are TGTGCCAGTAGTATTTCGGCGGGGTCGAACACCGGGGAGCTGTTTTTT. It is translated as CASSISAGSNTGELFF.

The rearrangement joins TRBV5-1 to TRBJ2-7; 7 positions agree with TRBD2. V shed 7 bases, J shed 0 bases, and the junction held 4 bases outside the gene matches. Germline V gene sequence: CDR1 SGHRS, CDR2 YFSETQ. This CDR3 is 13 amino acids long. The CDR3 spells CASGASGSYEQYF. As DNA, the CDR3 is TGCGCCAGCGGGGCTAGCGGCTCCTACGAGCAGTACTTC.

The chain uses TRBV12-2 and TRBJ2-1; TRBD2, as called in the table, went unchecked against the DNA. TRBV12-2 is recorded as a pseudogene. The CDR3 is 13 amino acids. CDR3 bases: TGTGCAAGTCGCTTAGCCGTCCGGAATGAGCAGTTCTTC. It is translated as CASRLAVRNEQFF.

The chain uses TRBV19 and TRBJ2-2; maybe TRBD2 (5 bases). V lost 1 base to trimming and J lost 5 bases, with 14 bases between them. The CDR3 is made up of 16 amino acids. From germline, CDR1 is LNHDA and CDR2 SQIVND (reference sequence). CDR3 bases: TGTGCCAGTAGTATAGGGGGAGTATTGGGAACCGGGGAGCTGTTTTTT. Residues: CASSIGGVLGTGELFF. The variable domain in full, completed from reference TRBV19 and TRBJ2-2, reads DGGITQSPKYLFRKEGQNVTLSCEQNLNHDAMYWYRQDPGQGLRLIYYSQIVNDFQKGDIAEGYSVSREKKESFPLTVTSAQKNPTAFYLCASSIGGVLGTGELFFGEGSRLTVL.